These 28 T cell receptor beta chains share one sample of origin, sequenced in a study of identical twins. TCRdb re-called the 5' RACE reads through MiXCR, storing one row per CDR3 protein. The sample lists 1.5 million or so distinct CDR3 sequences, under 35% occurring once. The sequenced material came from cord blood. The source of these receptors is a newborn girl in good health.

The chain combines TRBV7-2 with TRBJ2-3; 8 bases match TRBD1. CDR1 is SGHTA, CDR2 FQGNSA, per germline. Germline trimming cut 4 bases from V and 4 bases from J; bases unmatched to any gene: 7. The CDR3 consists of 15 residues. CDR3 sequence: CASSSDRVRSDTQYF. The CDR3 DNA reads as TGTGCCAGCAGCTCGGACAGGGTCAGGTCAGATACGCAGTATTTT.

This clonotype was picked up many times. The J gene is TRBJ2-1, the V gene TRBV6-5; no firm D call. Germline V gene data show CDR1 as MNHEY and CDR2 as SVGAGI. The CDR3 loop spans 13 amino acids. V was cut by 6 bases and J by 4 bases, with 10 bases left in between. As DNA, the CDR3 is TGTGCCAGCAGGGCTAACGGTTACAATGAGCAGTTCTTC. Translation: CASRANGYNEQFF.

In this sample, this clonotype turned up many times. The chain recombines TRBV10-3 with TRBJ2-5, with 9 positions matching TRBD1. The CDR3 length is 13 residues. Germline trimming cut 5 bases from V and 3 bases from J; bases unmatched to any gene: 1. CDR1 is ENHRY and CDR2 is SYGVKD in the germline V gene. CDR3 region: CAISWTGEETQYF. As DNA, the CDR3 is TGTGCCATCAGTTGGACAGGGGAAGAGACCCAGTACTTC.

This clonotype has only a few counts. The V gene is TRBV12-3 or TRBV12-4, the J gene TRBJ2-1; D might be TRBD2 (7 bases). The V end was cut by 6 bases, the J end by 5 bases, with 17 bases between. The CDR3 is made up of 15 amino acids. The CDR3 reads CASSNWGGGHNEQFF. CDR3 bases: TGTGCCAGCAGCAACTGGGGGGGCGGCCACAATGAGCAGTTCTTC.

CDR3 DNA sequence: TGTGCCACCACTAGCGGGTTCGAGCAGTACTTC. Protein product: CATTSGFEQYF. This rearrangement joins TRBV12-3 or TRBV12-4 to TRBJ2-7, with 9 bases matching TRBD2. J was trimmed by 6 bases and V by 10 bases; bases with no gene match: 4. The CDR3 length is 11 residues.

The CDR3 coding sequence is TGTGCCAGCAGCCAAGATTTGCGGGAGCGGATCAATGAGCAGTACTTC. Protein: CASSQDLRERINEQYF. V gene TRBV4-2 combines with J gene TRBJ2-4; 7 bases match TRBD2. The germline V gene has CDR1 LGHNA and CDR2 YNFKEQ. The J segment lost 13 bases and the V segment lost 0 bases, leaving 15 bases of the junction unmatched. This CDR3 has 16 residues.

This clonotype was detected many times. The chain's CDR3 is CASSLVSGQLAKNIQYF. The CDR3 DNA is TGTGCCAGCAGCTTAGTGTCGGGACAGCTAGCCAAAAACATTCAGTACTTC. This sequence joins TRBV7-2 and TRBJ2-4; 7 positions match TRBD1. This CDR3 is 17 amino acids long. V lost 1 base, J lost 0 bases, and 6 bases stayed unmatched. Germline-derived CDR1 and CDR2 are SGHTA and FQGNSA.

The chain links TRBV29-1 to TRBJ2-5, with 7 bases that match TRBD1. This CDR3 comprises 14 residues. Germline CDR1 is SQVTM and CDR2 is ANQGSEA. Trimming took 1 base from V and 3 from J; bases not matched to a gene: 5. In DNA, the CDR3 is TGCAGCGTTGAAGGCAGGGGGACGAAAGAGACCCAGTACTTC. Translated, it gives CSVEGRGTKETQYF.

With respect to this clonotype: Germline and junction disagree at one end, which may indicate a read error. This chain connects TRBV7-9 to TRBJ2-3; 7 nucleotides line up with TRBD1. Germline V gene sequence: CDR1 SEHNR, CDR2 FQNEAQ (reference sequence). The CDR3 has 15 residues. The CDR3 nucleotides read TGTGCCGGCAGCTTGCCCCAGGATCGGACAGGTACGCAGTATTTT. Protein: CAGSLPQDRTGTQYF. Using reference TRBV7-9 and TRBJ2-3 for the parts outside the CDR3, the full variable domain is DTGVSQNPRHKITKRGQNVTFRCDPISEHNRLYWYRQTLGQGPEFLTYFQNEAQLEKSRLLSDRFSAERPKGSFSTLEIQRTEQGDSAMYLCAGSLPQDRTGTQYFGPGTRLTVL.

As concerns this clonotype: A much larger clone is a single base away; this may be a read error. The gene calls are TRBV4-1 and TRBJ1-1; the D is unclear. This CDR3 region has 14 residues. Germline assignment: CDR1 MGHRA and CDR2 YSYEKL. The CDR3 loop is CASSQDSPNTETFF. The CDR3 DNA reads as TGCGCCAGCAGCCAAGATAGCCCGAACACTGAAACTTTCTTT.

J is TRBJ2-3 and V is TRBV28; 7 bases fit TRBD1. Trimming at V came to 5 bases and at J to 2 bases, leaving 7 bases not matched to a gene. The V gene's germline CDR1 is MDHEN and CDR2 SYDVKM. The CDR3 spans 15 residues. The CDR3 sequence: CASSRMTGHTDTQYF. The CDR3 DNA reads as TGTGCCAGCAGTCGGATGACAGGGCACACAGATACGCAGTATTTT. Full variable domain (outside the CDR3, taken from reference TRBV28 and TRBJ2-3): DVKVTQSSRYLVKRTGEKVFLECVQDMDHENMFWYRQDPGLGLRLIYFSYDVKMKEKGDIPEGYSVSREKKERFSLILESASTNQTSMYLCASSRMTGHTDTQYFGPGTRLTVL.

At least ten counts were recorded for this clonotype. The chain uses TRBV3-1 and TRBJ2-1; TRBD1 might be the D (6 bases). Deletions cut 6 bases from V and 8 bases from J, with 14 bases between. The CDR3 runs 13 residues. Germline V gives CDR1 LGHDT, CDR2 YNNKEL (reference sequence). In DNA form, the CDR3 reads TGTGCCAGCAGGAAAAACAGGGACCATGAGCAGTTCTTC. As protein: CASRKNRDHEQFF.

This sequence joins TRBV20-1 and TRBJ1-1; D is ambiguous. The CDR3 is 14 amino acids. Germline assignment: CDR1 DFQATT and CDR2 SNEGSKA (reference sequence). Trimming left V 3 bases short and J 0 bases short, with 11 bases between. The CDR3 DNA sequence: TGCAGTGCTAGTGCTTGGGTTTTGAACACTGAAGCTTTCTTT. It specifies CSASAWVLNTEAFF.

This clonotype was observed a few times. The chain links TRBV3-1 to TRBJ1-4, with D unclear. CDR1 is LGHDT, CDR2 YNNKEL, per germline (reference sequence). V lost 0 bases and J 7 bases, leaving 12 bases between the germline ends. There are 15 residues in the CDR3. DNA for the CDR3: TGTGCCAGCAGCCAAGATATGAACTCACCTGAAAAACTGTTTTTT. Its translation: CASSQDMNSPEKLFF.

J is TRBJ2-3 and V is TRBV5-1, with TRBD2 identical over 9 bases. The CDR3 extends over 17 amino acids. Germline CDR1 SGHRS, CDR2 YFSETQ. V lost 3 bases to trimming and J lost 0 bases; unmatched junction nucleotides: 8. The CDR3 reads CASSYGLAWGSTDTQYF. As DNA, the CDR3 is TGCGCCAGCAGCTATGGACTAGCGTGGGGGAGCACAGATACGCAGTATTTT.

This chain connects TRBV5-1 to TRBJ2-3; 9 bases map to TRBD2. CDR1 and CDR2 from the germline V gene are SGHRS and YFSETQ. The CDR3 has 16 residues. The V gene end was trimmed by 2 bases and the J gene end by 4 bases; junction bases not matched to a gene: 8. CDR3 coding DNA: TGCGCCAGCAGCTTAAATGTTCAGCGGGAGGCAGATACGCAGTATTTT. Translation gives CASSLNVQREADTQYF.

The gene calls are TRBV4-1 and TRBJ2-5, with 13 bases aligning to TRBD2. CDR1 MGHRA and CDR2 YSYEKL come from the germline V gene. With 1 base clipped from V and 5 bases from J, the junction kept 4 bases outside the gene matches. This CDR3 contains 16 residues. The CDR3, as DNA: TGCGCCAGCAGCCAAGTGGGACTAGCGGGGAAGGAGACCCAGTACTTC. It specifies CASSQVGLAGKETQYF.

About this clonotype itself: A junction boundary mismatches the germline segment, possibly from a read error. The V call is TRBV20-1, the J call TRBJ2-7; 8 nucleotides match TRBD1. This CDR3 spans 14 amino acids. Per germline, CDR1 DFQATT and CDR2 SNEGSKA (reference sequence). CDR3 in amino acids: CSARADRGRYEQYF. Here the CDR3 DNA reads TGCAGTGCGAGAGCCGACAGGGGAAGATACGAGCAGTACTTC.

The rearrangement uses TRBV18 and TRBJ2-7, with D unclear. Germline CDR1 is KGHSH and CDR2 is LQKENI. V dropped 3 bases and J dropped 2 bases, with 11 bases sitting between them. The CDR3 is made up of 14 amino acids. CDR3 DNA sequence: TGTGCCAGCTCACCCGGATACTCTCCCTACGAGCAGTACTTC. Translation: CASSPGYSPYEQYF.

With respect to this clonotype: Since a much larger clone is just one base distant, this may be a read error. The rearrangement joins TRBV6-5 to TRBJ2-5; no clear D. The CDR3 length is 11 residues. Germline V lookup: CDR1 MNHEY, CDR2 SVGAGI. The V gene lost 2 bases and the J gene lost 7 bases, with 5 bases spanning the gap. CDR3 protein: CASSYVGTQYF. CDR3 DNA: TGTGCCAGCAGTTACGTGGGGACCCAGTACTTC.

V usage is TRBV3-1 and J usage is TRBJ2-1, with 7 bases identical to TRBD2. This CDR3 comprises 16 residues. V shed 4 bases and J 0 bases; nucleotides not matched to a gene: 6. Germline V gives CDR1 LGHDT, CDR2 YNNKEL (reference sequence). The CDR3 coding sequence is TGTGCCAGCAGCCGTTCGCGGGGGAGCTCCTACAATGAGCAGTTCTTC. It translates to CASSRSRGSSYNEQFF.

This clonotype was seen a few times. CDR3 sequence: CASRISGSYEQYF. The CDR3 coding sequence is TGTGCCAGCAGGATTAGCGGGTCGTACGAGCAGTACTTC. The chain has TRBV7-2 and TRBJ2-7; 7 bases are a match to TRBD2. V lost 6 bases and J lost 4; bases outside the gene matches: 6. The V gene's germline CDR1 is SGHTA and CDR2 FQGNSA. CDR3 length equals 13 residues.

The CDR3 region is CASRRGASITGELFF. The CDR3 DNA sequence: TGTGCCAGCAGAAGGGGGGCCTCCATCACCGGGGAGCTGTTTTTT. The V and J genes are TRBV2 and TRBJ2-2, with D possibly called TRBD1 or TRBD2 (6 bases each). This CDR3 has 15 residues. The V gene lost 6 bases and the J gene lost 4 bases, with 15 bases spanning the gap. Germline values: CDR1 SNHLY, CDR2 FYNNEI.

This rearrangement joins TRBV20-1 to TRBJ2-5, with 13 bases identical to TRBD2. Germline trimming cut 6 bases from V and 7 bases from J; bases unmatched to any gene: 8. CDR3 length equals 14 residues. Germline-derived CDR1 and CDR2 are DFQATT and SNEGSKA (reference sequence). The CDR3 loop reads CSAAGTSGVWTQYF. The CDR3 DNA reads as TGCAGTGCAGCGGGGACTAGCGGGGTTTGGACCCAGTACTTC.

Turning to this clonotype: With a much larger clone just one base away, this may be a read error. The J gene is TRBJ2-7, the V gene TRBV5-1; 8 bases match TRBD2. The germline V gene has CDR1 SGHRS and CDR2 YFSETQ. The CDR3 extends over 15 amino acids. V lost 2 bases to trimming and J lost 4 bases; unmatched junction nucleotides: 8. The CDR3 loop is CASSFYTSGAYEQYF. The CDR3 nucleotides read TGCGCCAGCAGCTTCTATACTAGCGGAGCTTACGAGCAGTACTTC.

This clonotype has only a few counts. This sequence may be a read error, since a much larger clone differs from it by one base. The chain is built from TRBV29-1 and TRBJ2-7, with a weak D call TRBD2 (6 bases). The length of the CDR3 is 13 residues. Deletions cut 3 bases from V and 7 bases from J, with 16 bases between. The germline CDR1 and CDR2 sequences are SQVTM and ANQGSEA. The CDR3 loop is CSVEGRGLEEQYF. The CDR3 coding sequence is TGCAGCGTTGAGGGACGGGGACTGGAAGAGCAGTACTTC.

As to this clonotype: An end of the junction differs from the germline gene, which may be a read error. In DNA form, the CDR3 reads TGTGCTAGCAGCTTGCGGGGCTGCTCAAACACTGAAGCTTTCTTT. This encodes CASSLRGCSNTEAFF. The chain uses TRBV13 and TRBJ1-1; TRBD1 is a possible D gene (5 bases). The germline V gene has CDR1 PRHDT and CDR2 FYEKMQ (reference sequence). The CDR3 length is 15 residues.

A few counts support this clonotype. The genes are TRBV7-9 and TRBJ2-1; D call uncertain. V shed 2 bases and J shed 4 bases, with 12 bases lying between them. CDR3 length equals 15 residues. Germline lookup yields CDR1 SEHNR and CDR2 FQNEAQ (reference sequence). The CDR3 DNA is TGTGCCAGCAGCTTAATCTTCAACCTATACAATGAGCAGTTCTTC. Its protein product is CASSLIFNLYNEQFF.